These 28 T cell receptor beta chains were sequenced from one sample in a study of T cell responses to AZD1222 COVID-19 vaccine. Libraries were prepared by immunoSEQ multiplex PCR; TCRdb keeps only in-frame clonotypes and omits some of them. The table lists some 150,000 clones, about 90% of them singletons. Here the sequenced sample was peripheral blood, taken on day 0 of MenACWY control vaccination. These receptors were obtained from an adult in good health.

The V gene is TRBV24-1, the J gene TRBJ2-1; 12 bases align to TRBD1. In germline, CDR1 is KGHDR, CDR2 SFDVKD. Germline trimming cut 3 bases from V and 0 bases from J; bases unmatched to any gene: 8. CDR3 length: 19 amino acids. This CDR3 is CATSDKPGTGGFSYNEQFF. DNA of the CDR3: TGTGCCACCAGTGATAAACCCGGGACAGGGGGCTTCTCCTACAATGAGCAGTTCTTC.

The rearrangement uses TRBV3-1 (or the pseudogene TRBV3-2) and TRBJ2-2, with 7 bases lining up with TRBD1. CDR3 length: 13 residues. V lost 8 bases and J lost 5; bases outside the gene matches: 5. Germline CDR1 reads LGHDT; CDR2 reads YNNKEL (reference sequence). The CDR3 reads CASRRQGTGELFF. Here the CDR3 DNA reads TGTGCCAGCCGAAGACAGGGAACCGGGGAGCTGTTTTTT.

The rearrangement links TRBV19 to TRBJ2-5; no clear D. Trimming left V 4 bases short and J 0 bases short, with 12 bases between. The CDR3 runs to 15 residues. Germline values: CDR1 LNHDA, CDR2 SQIVND (reference sequence). CDR3 DNA: TGTGCCAGTAGTACCAAAACAGCGTACCAAGAGACCCAGTACTTC. The encoded protein is CASSTKTAYQETQYF.

The chain has TRBV13 and TRBJ2-5; 14 bases line up with TRBD2. The J segment lost 5 bases and the V segment lost 5 bases, leaving 22 bases of the junction unmatched. CDR3 length: 21 residues. Germline CDR1 is PRHDT and CDR2 is FYEKMQ (reference sequence). CDR3 in DNA: TGTGCCAGCAGCCAAGCACCCCCGGGGACTAGCGGGAGAAATGGCCCCGAGACCCAGTACTTC. This translates into CASSQAPPGTSGRNGPETQYF. Full variable domain (remainder filled in from reference TRBV13 and TRBJ2-5): AAGVIQSPRHLIKEKRETATLKCYPIPRHDTVYWYQQGPGQDPQFLISFYEKMQSDKGSIPDRFSAQQFSDYHSELNMSSLELGDSALYFCASSQAPPGTSGRNGPETQYFGPGTRLLVL.

The chain uses TRBV28 and TRBJ1-2; unclear D gene. The V and J ends lost 7 bases and 9 bases respectively, with 21 bases between them. CDR1 is MDHEN and CDR2 is SYDVKM in the germline V gene. The CDR3 consists of 14 residues. This chain's CDR3 is CASTWVATRDRYTF. The CDR3 DNA reads as TGTGCCAGCACTTGGGTGGCTACCCGTGATCGCTACACCTTC.

J is TRBJ2-7 and V is TRBV19; TRBD2 is a possible D gene (5 bases). Germline CDR1 LNHDA, CDR2 SQIVND (reference sequence). The CDR3 extends over 14 amino acids. With 3 bases removed from V and 4 bases from J, the gap between germline ends came to 13 bases. The CDR3 here is CASSMQGSGYEQYF. CDR3 sequence (DNA): TGTGCCAGTAGTATGCAAGGGAGCGGTTACGAGCAGTACTTC.

CDR3 loop: CASSLKGNYGYTF. In DNA form, the CDR3 reads TGTGCCAGCAGCTTAAAAGGGAACTATGGCTACACCTTC. The gene calls are TRBV11-3 and TRBJ1-2; no definite D call. The V end lost 2 bases, the J end lost 2 bases, and 6 bases lay between the germline ends. Germline V gene data show CDR1 as SGHNT and CDR2 as YENEEA. The CDR3 is 13 residues long. Drawing the rest from reference TRBV11-3 and TRBJ1-2, the complete variable domain is EAGVVQSPRYKIIEKKQPVAFWCNPISGHNTLYWYLQNLGQGPELLIRYENEEAVDDSQLPKDRFSAERLKGVDSTLKIQPAELGDSAVYLCASSLKGNYGYTFGSGTRLTVV.

V usage is TRBV9 and J usage is TRBJ2-4; either TRBD1 or TRBD2 may supply D (5 bases each). This CDR3 spans 17 amino acids. Germline V gene data show CDR1 as SGDLS and CDR2 as YYNGEE. With 3 bases removed from V and 1 base from J, the gap between germline ends came to 17 bases. The DNA for the CDR3 is TGTGCCAGCAGCGCCGGGACCCAACAGCTGGCCAAAAACATTCAGTACTTC. It specifies CASSAGTQQLAKNIQYF. The whole variable domain, remainder taken from reference TRBV9 and TRBJ2-4, is DSGVTQTPKHLITATGQRVTLRCSPRSGDLSVYWYQQSLDQGLQFLIQYYNGEERAKGNILERFSAQQFPDLHSELNLSSLELGDSALYFCASSAGTQQLAKNIQYFGAGTRLSVL.

The chain has TRBV6-1 and TRBJ1-2; TRBD1 matches at 7 bases. Germline V lookup: CDR1 MNHNS, CDR2 SASEGT. Trimming took 2 bases from V and 7 from J; bases not matched to a gene: 16. The CDR3 covers 17 residues. The CDR3 loop is CASSERGTVSVLLGYTF. Here the CDR3 DNA reads TGTGCCAGCAGTGAACGAGGGACAGTAAGTGTGTTACTTGGCTACACCTTC.

DNA of the CDR3: TGTGCCAGCAGTGAAGTCCGGGCTAATCAGCCCCAGCATTTT. Its protein is CASSEVRANQPQHF. The chain is built from TRBV6-1 and TRBJ1-5; no firm D call. V lost 1 base and J lost 4, with 8 bases in between. Germline values: CDR1 MNHNS, CDR2 SASEGT. This CDR3 comprises 14 residues.

The J gene is TRBJ1-1, the V gene TRBV7-9; D possibly corresponds to TRBD1 (6 bases). The CDR3 has 11 residues. V was trimmed by 5 bases and J by 7 bases, leaving 8 bases between them. CDR1 and CDR2 from the germline V gene are SEHNR and FQNEAQ (reference sequence). The CDR3 protein is CASSTGLEAFF. The DNA of the CDR3 is TGTGCCAGCAGCACAGGGCTTGAAGCTTTCTTT.

This chain links TRBV30 with TRBJ1-2; D call uncertain. Germline values: CDR1 GTSNPN, CDR2 SVGIG (reference sequence). The CDR3 consists of 16 residues. Between the trimmed V and J ends, which lost 0 bases and 4 bases, there was a span of 18 bases. This CDR3 is CAWSVYMAGQVYGYTF. The CDR3 DNA sequence: TGTGCCTGGAGTGTTTATATGGCTGGGCAGGTCTATGGCTACACCTTC.

Only one count was recorded for this clone. The chain couples TRBV27 to TRBJ1-1; no clear D. The CDR3 covers 16 residues. Trimming took off 0 bases at V and 4 bases at J, with 15 bases between the two ends. Germline values: CDR1 MNHEY, CDR2 SMNVEV (reference sequence). The CDR3 sequence: CASSLSMEGWGTEAFF. The CDR3 coding sequence is TGTGCCAGCAGTTTATCGATGGAGGGTTGGGGCACTGAAGCTTTCTTT.

The table lists this clone with a few counts. The chain has TRBV28 and TRBJ2-1; 7 nucleotides agree with TRBD2. This CDR3 has 12 residues. Germline trimming cut 4 bases from V and 6 bases from J; bases unmatched to any gene: 0. Germline V gene data show CDR1 as MDHEN and CDR2 as SYDVKM. DNA for the CDR3: TGTGCCAGCAGTTGGGAGGGCAATGAGCAGTTCTTC. It encodes CASSWEGNEQFF.

The V and J genes are TRBV23-1 and TRBJ1-6; D is ambiguous. TRBV23-1 is an ORF for which the function is uncertain. The CDR3 spans 16 residues. Trimming pared 5 bases from V and 0 bases from J, leaving 11 bases between. The CDR3 is CASSFTLNSYNSPLHF. CDR3 bases: TGCGCCAGCAGTTTTACACTTAACTCCTATAATTCACCCCTCCACTTT.

This chain links TRBV14 with TRBJ2-7, with no clear D. CDR1 and CDR2 from the germline V gene are SGHDN and FVKESK. V was shortened by 0 bases and J by 3 bases, with 3 bases between the two germline ends. The CDR3 totals 12 residues. In nucleotides, the CDR3 is TGTGCCAGCAGCCAAGAAGGCTACGAGCAGTACTTC. Its protein is CASSQEGYEQYF.

This clone is large by share. Other nucleotide sequences in the sample specify the same CDR3. The rearrangement links TRBV27 to TRBJ1-1; TRBD1 matches at 9 bases. Per the germline V gene, CDR1 is MNHEY and CDR2 is SMNVEV (reference sequence). CDR3 size: 13 residues. After removal of 6 bases from V and 4 bases from J, the junction contained 3 bases not matched to a gene. The CDR3 nucleotides read TGTGCCAGCAGGCTGACAGGGGGCACTGAAGCTTTCTTT. Residues: CASRLTGGTEAFF.

The V and J genes are TRBV18 and TRBJ1-1; no clear D gene. Germline CDR1 is KGHSH and CDR2 is LQKENI. This CDR3 region has 13 residues. The V gene lost 6 bases and the J gene lost 0 bases, with 8 bases spanning the gap. CDR3 region: CASSTAMNTEAFF. CDR3 DNA: TGTGCCAGCTCTACGGCTATGAACACTGAAGCTTTCTTT. Full variable domain (missing parts from reference TRBV18 and TRBJ1-1): NAGVMQNPRHLVRRRGQEARLRCSPMKGHSHVYWYRQLPEEGLKFMVYLQKENIIDESGMPKERFSAEFPKEGPSILRIQQVVRGDSAAYFCASSTAMNTEAFFGQGTRLTVV.

V usage is TRBV19 and J usage is TRBJ2-3, with D uncertain. This CDR3 region has 13 residues. Germline-derived CDR1 and CDR2 are LNHDA and SQIVND (reference sequence). V shed 5 bases and J shed 3 bases, with 9 bases lying between them. The CDR3 reads CASSSLGTDTQYF. The CDR3, as DNA: TGTGCCAGTAGTTCATTGGGGACAGATACGCAGTATTTT.

The V call is TRBV20-1, the J call TRBJ1-3; no reliable D call. V lost 3 bases, J lost 4 bases, and 4 bases lay in between. The CDR3 sequence is 11 residues long. CDR1 is DFQATT, CDR2 SNEGSKA, per germline (reference sequence). The CDR3 loop is CSASQGNTIYF. The CDR3 region has the DNA TGCAGTGCTAGTCAGGGAAACACCATATATTTT.

The chain combines TRBV7-9 with TRBJ1-2; TRBD1 agrees at 7 bases. Germline values: CDR1 SEHNR, CDR2 FQNEAQ (reference sequence). Trimming cost V 5 bases and J 3 bases; bases outside gene matches: 6. The CDR3 runs to 14 residues. The CDR3 region has the DNA TGTGCCAGCAGCGAACAGGGGATAGACTATGGCTACACCTTC. This gives the protein CASSEQGIDYGYTF.

As to this clone: This specimen includes other DNA sequences encoding the same CDR3. The genes are TRBV7-2 and TRBJ1-2; TRBD1 matches at 10 bases. The V segment lost 0 bases and the J segment 5 bases; nucleotides outside the gene matches: 6. The CDR3 spans 16 residues. Germline CDR1 is SGHTA and CDR2 is FQGNSA. For the CDR3, the DNA is TGTGCCAGCAGCTTAGCGCCGGGACAGGGGAGTTATGGCTACACCTTC. It translates to CASSLAPGQGSYGYTF.

CDR3 in amino acids: CAWSVRDIYGYTF. DNA for the CDR3: TGTGCCTGGAGTGTCCGGGACATTTATGGCTACACCTTC. The V call is TRBV30, the J call TRBJ1-2; tentatively, D is TRBD1 (6 bases). The CDR3 totals 13 residues. V lost 0 bases to trimming and J lost 5 bases, with 10 bases between them. The V gene's germline CDR1 is GTSNPN and CDR2 SVGIG (reference sequence).

The J gene is TRBJ1-6, the V gene TRBV7-8, with D maybe TRBD1 (6 bases). The CDR3 runs 15 residues. CDR1 is SGHVS and CDR2 is FQNEAQ in the germline V gene. V dropped 5 bases and J dropped 7 bases, with 15 bases sitting between them. Written as DNA, the CDR3 is TGTGCCAGCAGCCCGACGACAGGATTGAATTCACCCCTCCACTTT. Residues: CASSPTTGLNSPLHF.

This CDR3 is CASSLNRGFSGELFF. The CDR3 DNA is TGTGCCAGCAGCTTAAACAGGGGATTCAGCGGGGAGCTGTTTTTT. The rearrangement uses TRBV11-3 and TRBJ2-2; 7 nucleotides match TRBD1. CDR1 SGHNT and CDR2 YENEEA come from the germline V gene. This CDR3 region has 15 residues. The trim removed 2 bases at V and 7 bases at J, leaving 7 bases unmatched.

About this clone itself: This same CDR3 is encoded by further DNA sequences in the sample. The chain couples TRBV19 to TRBJ2-5; D is unresolved. With 1 base removed from V and 1 base from J, the gap between germline ends came to 4 bases. The length of the CDR3 is 13 residues. Germline CDR1 LNHDA, CDR2 SQIVND (reference sequence). CDR3 protein: CASSIGSQETQYF. CDR3 bases: TGTGCCAGTAGTATAGGTAGCCAAGAGACCCAGTACTTC. The variable domain in full, with the rest retrieved from reference TRBV19 and TRBJ2-5, is DGGITQSPKYLFRKEGQNVTLSCEQNLNHDAMYWYRQDPGQGLRLIYYSQIVNDFQKGDIAEGYSVSREKKESFPLTVTSAQKNPTAFYLCASSIGSQETQYFGPGTRLLVL.

CDR3 in DNA: TGTGCCAGCAGTGACCTGGTGTTAGGAAACACCATATATTTT. The encoded protein is CASSDLVLGNTIYF. The rearrangement uses TRBV6-1 and TRBJ1-3; D call uncertain. Trimming removed 3 bases from V and 4 bases from J, with 10 bases in between. The length of the CDR3 is 14 residues. CDR1 and CDR2 from the germline V gene are MNHNS and SASEGT.

The V gene is TRBV2, the J gene TRBJ2-1; 13 bases agree with TRBD2. From germline, CDR1 is SNHLY and CDR2 FYNNEI. V lost 5 bases and J lost 9; bases outside the gene matches: 7. The CDR3 has 15 amino acids. In DNA, the CDR3 is TGTGCCAGCAGTTCACTAGCGGGAGGGCCCCCTGAGCAGTTCTTC. Translating it yields CASSSLAGGPPEQFF.